Below, 17 T cell receptor beta chains from the same sample are listed, as sequenced in a study of blood T cell repertoires in COVID-19. The assay was immunoSEQ multiplex PCR, and TCRdb's table has in-frame clones only and misses some. The table includes a few hundred thousand clones, approximately 84% detected once. The sample taken for sequencing was PBMCs or T cells enriched from blood (not recorded which). The receptors shown here come from a woman between 50 and 59 years old who had been exposed to COVID-19.

The V and J genes are TRBV7-2 and TRBJ2-5; 11 bases agree with TRBD2. The CDR3 sequence is 16 residues long. V shed 5 bases, J shed 3 bases, and the junction held 8 bases outside the gene matches. CDR1 is SGHTA and CDR2 is FQGNSA in the germline V gene. CDR3: CASSPGLAEKKETQYF. Written as DNA, the CDR3 is TGTGCCAGCAGCCCGGGACTAGCGGAGAAAAAAGAGACCCAGTACTTC.

The rearrangement uses TRBV3-1 (or the pseudogene TRBV3-2) and TRBJ2-3, with D unresolved. The V end lost 1 base, the J end lost 4 bases, and 12 bases lay between the germline ends. The CDR3 contains 15 residues. Germline CDR1 is LGHDT and CDR2 is YNNKEL (reference sequence). CDR3 coding DNA: TGTGCCAGCAGCCAAGCCCCCGGGTCATCAGATACGCAGTATTTT. Residues: CASSQAPGSSDTQYF.

In its sample, this clone was seen a few times. The CDR3 here is CASSLTDHSSGANVLTF. The CDR3 DNA is TGTGCCAGCAGCTTAACAGACCACAGCTCTGGGGCCAACGTCCTGACTTTC. V usage is TRBV7-6 and J usage is TRBJ2-6; D not resolved. V lost 2 bases to trimming and J lost 0 bases, with 11 bases between them. The CDR3 has 17 residues. Germline assignment: CDR1 SGHVS and CDR2 FNYEAQ.

This chain joins TRBV4-2 and TRBJ2-3; 9 bases are shared with TRBD1. This CDR3 spans 19 amino acids. Germline V gene lookup returns CDR1 LGHNA and CDR2 YNFKEQ. The V segment lost 2 bases and the J segment 5 bases; nucleotides outside the gene matches: 17. This CDR3 is CASSQTWAADRGGGDTQYF. The CDR3 DNA is TGTGCCAGCAGCCAAACGTGGGCCGCGGACAGGGGCGGAGGAGATACGCAGTATTTT.

V gene TRBV10-3 combines with J gene TRBJ2-3; 7 bases are a match to TRBD2. The ends lost 8 bases at V and 3 bases at J; junction bases unmatched: 8. This CDR3 spans 14 amino acids. In germline, CDR1 is ENHRY, CDR2 SYGVKD. The CDR3 sequence: CAIGGRGGTDTQYF. The DNA of the CDR3 is TGTGCCATCGGGGGGAGGGGAGGAACAGATACGCAGTATTTT.

This chain joins TRBV11-2 and TRBJ1-1; 7 bases are a match to TRBD1. Germline assignment: CDR1 SGHAT and CDR2 FQNNGV. The CDR3 covers 15 residues. V lost 3 bases and J lost 1; bases outside the gene matches: 5. The CDR3: CASSFYRGPNTEAFF. In DNA form, the CDR3 reads TGTGCCAGCAGCTTTTACAGGGGACCGAACACTGAAGCTTTCTTT.

The chain recombines TRBV14 with TRBJ2-7, with D maybe TRBD1 (6 bases). The CDR3 loop spans 16 amino acids. V dropped 1 base and J dropped 2 bases, with 15 bases sitting between them. Germline V gene sequence: CDR1 SGHDN, CDR2 FVKESK. The CDR3 loop reads CASSQGGQLLTYEQYF. The CDR3 coding sequence is TGTGCCAGCAGCCAAGGAGGACAGCTTTTAACCTACGAGCAGTACTTC.

The J gene is TRBJ2-2, the V gene TRBV3-1 (or the pseudogene TRBV3-2), with 7 nucleotides matching TRBD2. The CDR3 consists of 15 residues. J gave up 6 bases and V 1 base, and 5 bases lay outside the gene matches. Germline V lookup: CDR1 LGHDT, CDR2 YNNKEL (reference sequence). The CDR3 sequence is CASSQAAGRSGELFF. The CDR3 DNA is TGTGCCAGCAGCCAAGCAGCGGGGAGGTCCGGGGAGCTGTTTTTT.

The CDR3 DNA is TGTGCCAGCAGAGATAACAGGCCCTGGGGAAACACCATATATTTT. This sequence encodes CASRDNRPWGNTIYF. The gene calls are TRBV25-1 and TRBJ1-3; D might be TRBD1 (5 bases). Trimming took off 6 bases at V and 4 bases at J, with 16 bases between the two ends. There are 15 residues in the CDR3. The germline CDR1 and CDR2 sequences are MGHDK and SYGVNS. Supplemented by reference TRBV25-1 and TRBJ1-3, the full variable domain reads EADIYQTPRYLVIGTGKKITLECSQTMGHDKMYWYQQDPGMELHLIHYSYGVNSTEKGDLSSESTVSRIRTEHFPLTLESARPSHTSQYLCASRDNRPWGNTIYFGEGSWLTVV.

This sequence joins TRBV7-2 and TRBJ1-6; TRBD1 matches 8 bases. Germline V gives CDR1 SGHTA, CDR2 FQGNSA. The CDR3 runs 14 residues. J was trimmed by 8 bases and V by 3 bases; bases with no gene match: 3. CDR3 protein: CASSLGQAYSPLHF. DNA of the CDR3: TGTGCCAGCAGCTTGGGACAGGCTTATTCACCCCTCCACTTT.

On this clone: This specimen includes other DNA sequences encoding the same CDR3. The chain has TRBV5-1 and TRBJ1-2; D uncertain. The V end was cut by 4 bases, the J end by 1 base, with 11 bases between. This CDR3 region has 14 residues. Germline CDR1 is SGHRS and CDR2 is YFSETQ. The CDR3 loop reads CASSPSGSNYGYTF. The CDR3 nucleotides are TGCGCCAGCAGCCCAAGTGGCAGTAACTATGGCTACACCTTC.

In the case of this clone: This CDR3 is also generated by other DNA sequences in the sample. The genes are TRBV28 and TRBJ1-1, with D unresolved. The CDR3 sequence is 13 residues long. The germline V and J ends were trimmed by 2 bases and 4 bases, with 8 bases remaining between them. Germline assignment: CDR1 MDHEN and CDR2 SYDVKM. CDR3 amino acids: CASSLERGTEAFF. DNA for the CDR3: TGTGCCAGCAGTTTAGAGCGGGGCACTGAAGCTTTCTTT. The full variable domain, in which reference TRBV28 and TRBJ1-1 provide the parts outside the CDR3, is DVKVTQSSRYLVKRTGEKVFLECVQDMDHENMFWYRQDPGLGLRLIYFSYDVKMKEKGDIPEGYSVSREKKERFSLILESASTNQTSMYLCASSLERGTEAFFGQGTRLTVV.

This sequence joins TRBV7-3 and TRBJ1-1, with D tentatively TRBD1 (6 bases). There are 15 residues in the CDR3. V gave up 5 bases and J gave up 4 bases, with 17 bases separating them. The germline V gene encodes CDR1 SGHTA and CDR2 FQGTGA. CDR3: CASSPTSEGGTEAFF. CDR3 nucleotides: TGTGCCAGCAGCCCCACCTCGGAAGGGGGCACTGAAGCTTTCTTT.

The chain combines TRBV10-2 with TRBJ2-7, with D possibly being TRBD1 (6 bases). Trimming took off 2 bases at V and 7 bases at J, with 12 bases between the two ends. Germline V gene lookup returns CDR1 WSHSY and CDR2 SAAADI. This CDR3 spans 13 amino acids. CDR3 sequence (DNA): TGCGCCAGCAGTGAGGGAGGCAGGGGAGAGCAGTACTTC. It encodes CASSEGGRGEQYF.

The V gene is TRBV11-2, the J gene TRBJ1-1; D is unresolved. The V gene's germline CDR1 is SGHAT and CDR2 FQNNGV. The germline V and J ends were trimmed by 2 bases and 2 bases, with 6 bases remaining between them. The CDR3 runs to 13 residues. CDR3 nucleotide sequence: TGTGCCAGCAGCTTAAATAGTAACACTGAAGCTTTCTTT. This codes for CASSLNSNTEAFF.

The rearrangement joins TRBV27 to TRBJ1-2; 9 positions match TRBD1. The CDR3 runs 13 residues. J lost 4 bases, V lost 8 bases, and 5 bases had no gene match. CDR1 is MNHEY, CDR2 SMNVEV, per germline (reference sequence). The DNA of the CDR3 is TGTGCCAGCTGGGGACAGGGAGGCTATGGCTACACCTTC. Translated, it gives CASWGQGGYGYTF.

CDR3 protein: CASSPLSSSGGFASYEQYF. CDR3 sequence (DNA): TGTGCCAGCAGTCCCTTATCTTCTAGCGGGGGGTTCGCCTCCTACGAGCAGTACTTC. The chain carries TRBV27 and TRBJ2-7; 11 nucleotides align to TRBD2. V shed 5 bases, J shed 0 bases, and the junction held 15 bases outside the gene matches. The CDR3 is 19 residues long. CDR1 and CDR2 (germline): MNHEY, SMNVEV (reference sequence).